The 25 T cell receptor beta chains below were found in one sample sequenced in a study of shared clonotypes between healthy human individuals. Data came from immunoSEQ multiplex PCR; TCRdb stores just in-frame clones and leaves some out. The data hold about 2.3 million clones, with 85% to 95% observed a single time. Sequencing was performed on naive CD4+ T cells from PBMCs. The sample's subset: CD45RA+ positively selected. The receptors were gathered from a man aged 18 to 29 in good health. Some clones in this sample may be carry-over from other donors' samples.

This clone has just one count. V usage is TRBV5-4 and J usage is TRBJ2-1; TRBD2 aligns across 15 bases. The CDR3 is made up of 19 amino acids. Trimming removed 4 bases from V and 2 bases from J; junction bases left unmatched: 10. CDR1 and CDR2 from the germline V gene are SGHNT and YYREEE (reference sequence). The CDR3 DNA reads as TGTGCCAGCAGCCGGGGGGGAGGACTAGCGGGAGGGCCCTACAATGAGCAGTTCTTC. It encodes CASSRGGGLAGGPYNEQFF. The full variable domain, in which reference TRBV5-4 and TRBJ2-1 provide the parts outside the CDR3, is ETGVTQSPTHLIKTRGQQVTLRCSSQSGHNTVSWYQQALGQGPQFIFQYYREEENGRGNFPPRFSGLQFPNYSSELNVNALELDDSALYLCASSRGGGLAGGPYNEQFFGPGTRLTVL.

The chain is built from TRBV28 and TRBJ2-7; D unclear. Per germline, CDR1 MDHEN and CDR2 SYDVKM. V was pared by 5 bases and J by 5 bases, with 13 bases between. The length of the CDR3 is 13 residues. For the CDR3, the DNA is TGTGCCAGCAGTACCACTATCGCCCACGAGCAGTACTTC. Protein sequence: CASSTTIAHEQYF.

The chain employs TRBV10-3 and TRBJ2-3; 8 nucleotides agree with TRBD1. CDR3 length equals 15 residues. The V gene end was trimmed by 4 bases and the J gene end by 8 bases; junction bases not matched to a gene: 11. CDR1 and CDR2 (germline): ENHRY, SYGVKD. This CDR3 reads CAISVYRGEGSTQYF. CDR3 nucleotide sequence: TGTGCCATCAGTGTTTACAGGGGGGAAGGGAGTACGCAGTATTTT.

J is TRBJ2-5 and V is TRBV6-5; TRBD1 or TRBD2 may be the D gene (5 bases each). The CDR3 covers 13 residues. V was trimmed by 5 bases and J by 5 bases, leaving 12 bases between them. The germline V gene has CDR1 MNHEY and CDR2 SVGAGI. The CDR3 region is CASSGGPEETQYF. The CDR3 DNA reads TGTGCCAGCAGTGGGGGACCTGAGGAGACCCAGTACTTC.

This chain connects TRBV14 to TRBJ1-2; 7 nucleotides match TRBD1. Germline assignment: CDR1 SGHDN and CDR2 FVKESK. CDR3 length: 15 residues. Trimming removed 2 bases from V and 8 bases from J; junction bases left unmatched: 11. As DNA, the CDR3 is TGTGCCAGCAGCCAAATAGGGACAGCCCAGGGAGGCTACACCTTC. It yields the protein CASSQIGTAQGGYTF. The full variable domain, completed using reference TRBV14 and TRBJ1-2, is EAGVTQFPSHSVIEKGQTVTLRCDPISGHDNLYWYRRVMGKEIKFLLHFVKESKQDESGMPNNRFLAERTGGTYSTLKVQPAELEDSGVYFCASSQIGTAQGGYTFGSGTRLTVV.

V usage is TRBV5-1 and J usage is TRBJ2-3; 12 bases map to TRBD2. The CDR3 totals 17 residues. Looked up from germline, CDR1 is SGHRS and CDR2 is YFSETQ. The trim removed 3 bases at V and 0 bases at J, leaving 5 bases unmatched. CDR3: CASSWATSGSSTDTQYF. CDR3 sequence (DNA): TGCGCCAGCAGCTGGGCGACTAGCGGGAGTAGCACAGATACGCAGTATTTT.

This clone has only a few counts. The V call is TRBV30, the J call TRBJ2-3, with D unresolved. V was pared by 3 bases and J by 0 bases, with 10 bases between. Per germline, CDR1 GTSNPN and CDR2 SVGIG (reference sequence). The CDR3 contains 14 residues. The DNA for the CDR3 is TGTGCCTGGAGAATCCAAGGGAGCACAGATACGCAGTATTTT. This codes for CAWRIQGSTDTQYF.

J is TRBJ1-2 and V is TRBV5-8, with 11 nucleotides matching TRBD1. Germline V lookup: CDR1 SGHTS, CDR2 YDEGEE. V lost 5 bases and J lost 8; bases outside the gene matches: 8. CDR3 size: 14 residues. CDR3 sequence (DNA): TGTGCCAGCAGGCTGGGACAGGGGGTTAGGGGCTACACCTTC. It codes for CASRLGQGVRGYTF.

This chain joins TRBV6-1 and TRBJ1-3; D gene unclear. With 4 bases removed from V and 0 bases from J, the gap between germline ends came to 7 bases. Germline V gene data show CDR1 as MNHNS and CDR2 as SASEGT. The CDR3 runs 14 residues. The CDR3 DNA reads TGTGCCAGCAGTGGAACATTCTCTGGAAACACCATATATTTT. It codes for CASSGTFSGNTIYF.

This clone appeared once. Distinct nucleotide sequences in the sample also encode this CDR3. The chain employs TRBV6-5 and TRBJ2-7, with TRBD1 matching 9 bases. V trimming: 0 bases; J trimming: 2 bases; junction bases outside the gene matches: 2. CDR3 size: 15 residues. CDR1 is MNHEY and CDR2 is SVGAGI in the germline V gene. The CDR3 loop reads CASSYSGTGTYEQYF. In DNA form, the CDR3 reads TGTGCCAGCAGTTACTCTGGGACAGGGACCTACGAGCAGTACTTC.

The chain links TRBV25-1 to TRBJ2-5; TRBD2 matches 8 bases. In germline, CDR1 is MGHDK, CDR2 SYGVNS. This CDR3 has 15 residues. J was trimmed by 2 bases and V by 2 bases; bases with no gene match: 4. CDR3 in amino acids: CASSEHPGGQETQYF. CDR3 sequence (DNA): TGTGCCAGCAGTGAACATCCGGGAGGGCAAGAGACCCAGTACTTC. The complete variable domain, with remaining parts taken from reference TRBV25-1 and TRBJ2-5, reads EADIYQTPRYLVIGTGKKITLECSQTMGHDKMYWYQQDPGMELHLIHYSYGVNSTEKGDLSSESTVSRIRTEHFPLTLESARPSHTSQYLCASSEHPGGQETQYFGPGTRLLVL.

The rearrangement uses TRBV6-5 and TRBJ1-2; D unresolved. V was shortened by 3 bases and J by 1 base, with 9 bases between the two germline ends. The CDR3 is made up of 14 amino acids. Germline CDR1 is MNHEY and CDR2 is SVGAGI. This chain's CDR3 is CASSYKGFNYGYTF. The CDR3 DNA reads as TGTGCCAGCAGTTATAAGGGTTTTAACTATGGCTACACCTTC.

In DNA form, the CDR3 reads TGTGCCTGGGACCATGATTATGGGGGAAAAAAGACATATGGCTACACCTTC. As protein: CAWDHDYGGKKTYGYTF. This chain connects TRBV30 to TRBJ1-2; perhaps TRBD1 as D (5 bases). The CDR3 covers 17 residues. CDR1 GTSNPN and CDR2 SVGIG come from the germline V gene (reference sequence). V was pared by 5 bases and J by 5 bases, with 27 bases between.

This clone was seen more than once but under ten times. The chain couples TRBV28 to TRBJ1-1, with a tentative D call TRBD1 (6 bases). The CDR3 loop spans 15 amino acids. The V gene lost 5 bases and the J gene lost 2 bases, with 15 bases spanning the gap. Germline V gives CDR1 MDHEN, CDR2 SYDVKM. The CDR3 region is CASSPEKDRNTEAFF. The CDR3 bases are TGTGCCAGCAGTCCCGAGAAGGACAGAAACACTGAAGCTTTCTTT.

The genes are TRBV7-2 and TRBJ1-2; D is perhaps TRBD1 (5 bases). Trimming shortened V by 9 bases and J by 9 bases, and 17 bases separated the two germline ends. Per the germline V gene, CDR1 is SGHTA and CDR2 is FQGNSA. The CDR3 contains 12 residues. In DNA form, the CDR3 reads TGTGCCAGTCAAAGGGGATACGAGAGCTACACCTTC. Residues: CASQRGYESYTF.

This clone was detected once. V is TRBV29-1 and J is TRBJ2-7; 9 nucleotides agree with TRBD1. This CDR3 has 12 residues. The ends lost 6 bases at V and 4 bases at J; junction bases unmatched: 4. Germline loops: CDR1 SQVTM, CDR2 ANQGSEA. CDR3 DNA sequence: TGCAGCGTCTGGGACAGGGCGTACGAGCAGTACTTC. It specifies CSVWDRAYEQYF.

The J gene is TRBJ2-2, the V gene TRBV27, with D perhaps assigned TRBD1 or TRBD2 (5 bases each). Germline V gives CDR1 MNHEY, CDR2 SMNVEV (reference sequence). This CDR3 has 15 residues. Trimming took 5 bases from V and 3 from J, leaving 13 bases between them. The CDR3 protein is CASSPERGHTGELFF. Written as DNA, the CDR3 is TGTGCCAGCAGTCCCGAGAGGGGCCACACCGGGGAGCTGTTTTTT.

As for this clone: Distinct nucleotide sequences in the sample also encode this CDR3. The chain links TRBV4-1 to TRBJ2-3; the D gene is possibly TRBD2 (6 bases). The CDR3 has 14 residues. Germline V gives CDR1 MGHRA, CDR2 YSYEKL. With 4 bases removed from V and 6 bases from J, the gap between germline ends came to 14 bases. The CDR3 spells CASSLGDSTDTQYF. Here the CDR3 DNA reads TGCGCCAGCAGCCTAGGGGACTCAACCGATACGCAGTATTTT.

In its sample, this clone was seen once. The chain couples TRBV4-1 to TRBJ2-1; no clear D gene. Between the trimmed V and J ends, which lost 4 bases and 0 bases, there was a span of 10 bases. The CDR3 has 15 amino acids. Germline-derived CDR1 and CDR2 are MGHRA and YSYEKL. In DNA form, the CDR3 reads TGCGCCAGCAGCCGTACGGAAGACTCCTACAATGAGCAGTTCTTC. This sequence encodes CASSRTEDSYNEQFF.

The chain joins TRBV6-1 to TRBJ2-3; no clear D gene. The V end was cut by 2 bases, the J end by 2 bases, with 17 bases between. The length of the CDR3 is 17 residues. In germline, CDR1 is MNHNS, CDR2 SASEGT. The CDR3: CASSESPGHTFTDTQYF. The CDR3 region has the DNA TGTGCCAGCAGTGAATCTCCAGGCCACACGTTCACAGATACGCAGTATTTT.

The chain combines TRBV7-2 with TRBJ2-5; no reliable D call. V was shortened by 3 bases and J by 7 bases, with 9 bases between the two germline ends. This CDR3 is 12 amino acids long. Germline V gene lookup returns CDR1 SGHTA and CDR2 FQGNSA. The CDR3 protein is CASSFQRGTQYF. The CDR3 nucleotides read TGTGCCAGCAGCTTCCAGCGTGGGACCCAGTACTTC.

This rearrangement joins TRBV7-2 to TRBJ1-5; D gene uncertain. The CDR3 loop spans 13 amino acids. Germline V gene data show CDR1 as SGHTA and CDR2 as FQGNSA. V was clipped by 1 base and J by 9 bases, with 10 bases between them. The CDR3 sequence: CASSLDFVGPQHF. Written as DNA, the CDR3 is TGTGCCAGCAGCTTAGATTTTGTAGGGCCCCAGCATTTT.

The chain recombines TRBV27 with TRBJ2-1, with D possibly being TRBD1 or TRBD2 (5 bases each). The germline CDR1 and CDR2 sequences are MNHEY and SMNVEV (reference sequence). This CDR3 has 14 residues. The V and J ends lost 3 bases and 9 bases respectively, with 15 bases between them. The CDR3 loop is CASSFERGVSEQFF. The CDR3 nucleotides are TGTGCCAGCAGTTTCGAGAGGGGAGTGAGTGAGCAGTTCTTC.

V and J are TRBV30 and TRBJ2-2, with 10 positions matching TRBD2. V was pared by 5 bases and J by 5 bases, with 14 bases of the junction left unmatched. This CDR3 is 17 amino acids long. The V gene's germline CDR1 is GTSNPN and CDR2 SVGIG (reference sequence). CDR3 nucleotide sequence: TGTGCCTGGGGCCCCCCGGGGCTAGCGGGAGTGACCGGGGAGCTGTTTTTT. This sequence encodes CAWGPPGLAGVTGELFF.

This clone appeared a single time. V gene TRBV7-2 combines with J gene TRBJ1-2, with unresolved D. The CDR3 is 15 amino acids. Germline V gene lookup returns CDR1 SGHTA and CDR2 FQGNSA. Trimming removed 5 bases from V and 4 bases from J, with 17 bases in between. The CDR3: CASSPGRAQLYGYTF. In DNA form, the CDR3 reads TGTGCCAGCAGCCCTGGGCGTGCCCAACTCTATGGCTACACCTTC.